This T cell receptor (beta chain) was obtained from a study of regulatory T cells in long-lasting Graves disease (dated by TCRdb to about 2021). About the investigation overall: In the newly diagnosed Graves' disease group, patients had been taking antithyroid drugs for less than 3 months. A total of around 33 samples underwent TCR sequencing, from roughly 13 patients with persistent Graves' disease and approximately 20 patients with newly diagnosed Graves' disease. Persistent Graves' disease patients were compared with newly diagnosed Graves' disease patients by peripheral blood TCR sequencing and RNA sequencing. The study was conducted in China and was registered as a clinical trial.

The table lists this clonotype with many counts. The target of this receptor is not known. No qualities accompany the bases; no much larger clone lies one base away. Libraries were made using multiplex PCR. TCRdb names Illumina HiSeq 4000 as the instrument used. TCR beta libraries were built with iRepertoire HTBI primers and Arm-PCR amplification of CDR3 regions. Gel purification was performed on PCR products prior to sequencing. The original pipeline was this. Across samples, 60 to 70 TRBV and 13 to 15 TRBJ segments were identified and used for gene usage analysis of CDR3 amino acid clonotypes. COPE and FqMerger were used to merge filtered high-quality paired reads into contigs. BLAST was used to align contigs to IMGT TRBV, TRBD and TRBJ reference genes, with CDR3 defined following IMGT. Any clonotype with a frequency above 0.1% was counted as a highly expanded clone. Shannon entropy was used to measure repertoire diversity, and the Gini coefficient was used to measure V-J evenness. A clonotype found in more than one individual was treated as public. TCRdb trimmed public reads at Q25 via fastp, called clones via MiXCR and kept in-frame beta chains. A single entry per CDR3 protein holds the most common genes and DNA from its merged rows. The V and J calls, along with clone size, are taken from TCRdb and not from the paper's own processing. The sample table shows around 470,000 distinct CDR3 sequences, and around 13% are seen once. Approximately 15% of the sample is taken by the ten largest.

The sample's time point, from its label and the paper: newly diagnosed GD, antithyroid drugs for less than 3 months. For both TCR sequencing and RNA sequencing, RNA was extracted from PBMCs in TRIzol. The diagnosis of Graves' disease was made according to American Thyroid Association guidelines. Recruitment of patients was carried out at an endocrinology department in Xi'an, China. Each patient gave approximately 9.7 milliliters of peripheral blood, collected in an EDTA anticoagulant tube. Ficoll Paque Plus density gradient separation was used to isolate PBMCs, and no further T cell sorting was performed. An Agilent 2100 Bioanalyzer and agarose gel were used to assess RNA quality, and a NanoDrop 2000 was used to measure RNA concentration. The investigation overall reported the following: Persistent patients shared more public clonotypes among themselves (more than 2,500) than newly diagnosed patients did (more than 850). The authors acknowledged the small sample size as a limitation that may reduce accuracy. Only the TCR beta chain was sequenced and analyzed. The study examined only peripheral blood because the primary lesion, thyroid tissue, could not be accessed. Compared with newly diagnosed patients, patients with persistent Graves' disease had lower TCR Shannon entropy and fewer highly expanded clones, which suggests clonal expansion.

The data were also submitted as part of a second study, on T cells in Graves' hyperthyroidism and ophthalmopathy. As described in the second report: A patient counted as having stable Graves' hyperthyroidism if no progression to ophthalmopathy occurred over 18 months of follow-up. Hyperthyroidism patients were aged 18 to 65 years and newly diagnosed, with disease duration of less than 2 months. Patients with uncontrolled infections, other autoimmune diseases, pregnancy or lactation were excluded. Diagnoses relied on clinical symptoms, serum thyroxine and TRAb, thyroid ultrasound and orbital computed tomography. The TCR CDR3 was subjected to a first round of RT-PCR using the HTBI primer set and the Qiagen OneStep RT-PCR kit. Most expanded thyroid clonotypes (frequency above 0.001) were also detected in blood, a finding suggesting that blood repertoires may reflect thyroid immune responses. In cross-validation, a model built on a 13 V-J signature told ophthalmopathy apart from stable hyperthyroidism with approximately 90% sensitivity and 81% to 82% specificity, and in testing the same model reached 80%/75%. In validation, progression to ophthalmopathy was predicted by the model with 70.59% sensitivity and 72% to 80% specificity, a median of about 6.8 months before onset. To identify TCR V-J signatures that set the groups apart, the researchers used a discovery cohort of 95 to 100 patients, made up of 43 with Graves' ophthalmopathy and about 60 with stable Graves' hyperthyroidism. An independent validation cohort of under 20 hyperthyroidism patients and approximately 16 patients who later progressed to ophthalmopathy tested prospective prediction of ophthalmopathy. The roughly 91 discovery patients were randomly divided into training and test sets at a 7:3 ratio. In about 6 Graves' hyperthyroidism patients, the study also compared T-cell repertoires from thyroid tissue with T-cell repertoires from blood. Once sampling was done, hyperthyroidism patients were given methimazole at a starting dose of 30 mg daily, whereas ophthalmopathy patients were given high-dose intravenous methylprednisolone. Libraries were constructed in a second round of multiplex PCR, after which size selection and purification were performed. Libraries were sequenced paired-end with 100 bp reads on an Illumina HiSeq2000. Raw data were processed with SOAPnuke, discarding reads with adapters, uncalled bases, mean Phred below 15, or no exact constant-primer or identifier match. High-quality paired reads were merged using COPE v1.2.5, and each unique nucleotide sequence was defined as a clonotype. Clonotypes were aligned to IMGT TRBV, TRBD and TRBJ reference segments using MiTCR v1.1. Only V-J combinations with frequency above 0.0001, covering roughly 99% of repertoires, were analysed. The TCS score was defined as the ratio of F50 (clonal expansion) to E x V (chaos), calculated using BLOSUM62-based TCRdist between CDR3 peptides within each V-J. Welch's t-statistics and random forest reduced around 510 V-J features to 13, which were used in a naive Bayes classifier (R e1071). No statistical method was used to set the sample size in advance, and investigators knew the group allocation. The paper describes TCR Vbeta CDR3 sequencing of some 130 peripheral blood samples, made up of fewer than 50 ophthalmopathy patients, around 78 hyperthyroidism patients and 17 progressor patients.

The sequence derives from a woman between 50 and 59 years old with Graves disease. Donor details come from another sample of the same person, matched by shared clones. The sample was peripheral blood mononuclear cells (PBMCs), taken at new diagnosis, from a patient treated with antithyroid drugs.

The CDR3 corresponds to CAISESSSSLYEQYF. The DNA reads TGTGCCATCAGTGAGTCGTCGAGTTCCCTCTACGAGCAGTACTTC. This chain is built from TRBV10-3 and TRBJ2-7, with the D segment identity uncertain. For CDR1 and CDR2, the germline V gene lists ENHRY and SYGVKD. A distance of 12 bases separates the germline ends of V and J, which lose 0 bases and 3 bases respectively. There are 15 amino acids in the CDR3, from cysteine to phenylalanine inclusive. Solely the CDR3 DNA is kept, with 45 bases framed from the first base.